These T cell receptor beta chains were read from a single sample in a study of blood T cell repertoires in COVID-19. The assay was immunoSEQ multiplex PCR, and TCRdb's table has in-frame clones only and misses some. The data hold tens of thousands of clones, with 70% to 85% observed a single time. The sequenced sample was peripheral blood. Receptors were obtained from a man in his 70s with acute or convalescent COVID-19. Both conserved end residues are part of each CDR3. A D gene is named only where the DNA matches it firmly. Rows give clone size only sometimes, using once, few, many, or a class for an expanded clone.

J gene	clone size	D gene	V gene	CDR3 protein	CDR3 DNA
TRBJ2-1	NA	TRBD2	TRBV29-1	CSAAGRDEQFF	TGCAGCGCAGCAGGGAGGGATGAGCAGTTCTTC
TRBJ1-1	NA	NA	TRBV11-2	CASSSPYLTGNTEAFF	TGTGCCAGCAGCTCCCCCTACCTTACAGGAAACACTGAAGCTTTCTTT
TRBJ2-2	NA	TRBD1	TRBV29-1	CSVEQGADTGELFF	TGCAGCGTAGAACAGGGGGCGGACACCGGGGAGCTGTTTTTT
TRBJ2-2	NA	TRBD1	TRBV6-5	CASSYRQGGLTGELFF	TGTGCCAGCAGTTACCGACAGGGGGGACTCACCGGGGAGCTGTTTTTT
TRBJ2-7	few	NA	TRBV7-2	CASSRQSTYEQYF	TGTGCCAGCAGCCGACAGAGTACCTACGAGCAGTACTTC
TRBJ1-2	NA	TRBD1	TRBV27	CASSGTGGGYTF	TGTGCCAGCAGCGGGACAGGGGGTGGCTACACCTTC
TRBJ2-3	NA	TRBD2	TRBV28	CASSFSGGNTDTQYF	TGTGCCAGCAGTTTCTCGGGGGGGAACACAGATACGCAGTATTTT
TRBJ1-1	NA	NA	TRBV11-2	CASSLDTSGTEAFF	TGTGCCAGCAGCTTAGATACGAGTGGTACTGAAGCTTTCTTT
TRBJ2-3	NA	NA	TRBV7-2	CASSLEAAGAADTQYF	TGTGCCAGCAGCTTAGAAGCCGCGGGGGCGGCAGATACGCAGTATTTT
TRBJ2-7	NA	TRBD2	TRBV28	CASSPASGRASHEQYF	TGTGCCAGCAGTCCCGCTAGCGGGAGGGCGTCCCACGAGCAGTACTTC
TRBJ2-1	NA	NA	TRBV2	CASTDNSYNEQFF	TGTGCCAGCACTGACAATTCATACAATGAGCAGTTCTTC
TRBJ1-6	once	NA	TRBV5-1	CASSLGMRGTSYNSPLHF	TGCGCCAGCAGCTTGGGGATGCGGGGGACAAGTTATAATTCACCCCTCCACTTT
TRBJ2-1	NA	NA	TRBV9	CASSVEEEHVSYNEQFF	TGTGCCAGCAGCGTAGAAGAGGAGCACGTCTCCTACAATGAGCAGTTCTTC
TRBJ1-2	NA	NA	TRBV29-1	CSVPRETNTYGYTF	TGCAGCGTCCCCCGGGAAACTAACACGTATGGCTACACCTTC
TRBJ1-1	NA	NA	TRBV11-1	CASSFTVAGYTEAFF	TGTGCCAGCAGCTTCACGGTGGCAGGTTACACTGAAGCTTTCTTT
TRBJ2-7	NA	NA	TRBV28	CASSLSSAIYEQYF	TGTGCCAGCAGCCTCAGTAGCGCTATCTACGAGCAGTACTTC
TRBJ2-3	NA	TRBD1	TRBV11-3	CASSPRTGGADTQYF	TGTGCCAGCAGCCCGCGCACAGGGGGCGCAGATACGCAGTATTTT
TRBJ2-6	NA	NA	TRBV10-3	CAISASTETSSGANVLTF	TGTGCCATCAGTGCTTCGACAGAGACGAGCTCTGGGGCCAACGTCCTGACTTTC
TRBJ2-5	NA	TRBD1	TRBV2	CASSRQGAQKETQYF	TGTGCCAGCAGTCGACAGGGGGCGCAGAAGGAGACCCAGTACTTC
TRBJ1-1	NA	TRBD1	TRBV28	CASSRDRGNVEAFF	TGTGCCAGCAGTCGTGACAGGGGGAATGTTGAAGCTTTCTTT
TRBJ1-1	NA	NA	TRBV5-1	CASSLARVGTEAFF	TGCGCCAGCAGCTTGGCCAGGGTAGGAACTGAAGCTTTCTTT
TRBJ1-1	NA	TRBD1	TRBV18	CASSPETGVRTEAFF	TGTGCCAGCTCGCCCGAAACAGGGGTGAGGACTGAAGCTTTCTTT
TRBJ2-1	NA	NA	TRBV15	CATSPMRDFSYNEQFF	TGTGCCACCAGCCCCATGCGGGACTTCTCGTACAATGAGCAGTTCTTC
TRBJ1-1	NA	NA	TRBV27	CASSWGGVGTEAFF	TGTGCCAGCAGTTGGGGGGGGGTGGGGACTGAAGCTTTCTTT
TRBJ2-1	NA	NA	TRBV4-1	CASSQDTRRYNEQFF	TGCGCCAGCAGCCAAGACACCAGGCGCTACAATGAGCAGTTCTTC
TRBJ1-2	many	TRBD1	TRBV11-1	CASSPGQGLGYTF	TGTGCCAGCAGCCCCGGACAGGGGCTCGGCTACACCTTC
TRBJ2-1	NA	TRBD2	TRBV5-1	CASSLELAGGYNEQFF	TGCGCCAGCAGCTTGGAACTAGCGGGAGGGTACAATGAGCAGTTCTTC
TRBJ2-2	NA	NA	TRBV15	CATSRDRVSANTGELFF	TGTGCCACCAGCAGAGATCGCGTCAGCGCGAACACCGGGGAGCTGTTTTTT
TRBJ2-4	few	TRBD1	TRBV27	CASSFWGQGMAKNIQYF	TGTGCCAGCAGTTTCTGGGGACAGGGGATGGCCAAAAACATTCAGTACTTC
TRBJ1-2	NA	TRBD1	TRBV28	CASSPGQGGFGGYTF	TGTGCCAGCAGCCCGGGACAGGGAGGCTTCGGGGGCTACACCTTC
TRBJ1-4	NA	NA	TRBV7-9	CASSLLSGEKLFF	TGTGCCAGCAGCTTACTCTCCGGGGAGAAACTGTTTTTT
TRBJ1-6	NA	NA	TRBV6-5	CASSYSLNSPLHF	TGTGCCAGCAGTTACTCCTTGAATTCACCCCTCCACTTT
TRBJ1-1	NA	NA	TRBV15	CATSRDRNTEAFF	TGTGCCACCAGCAGGGACAGGAACACTGAAGCTTTCTTT
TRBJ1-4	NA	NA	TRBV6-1	CASSENPGANEKLFF	TGTGCCAGCAGTGAAAATCCGGGAGCTAATGAAAAACTGTTTTTT
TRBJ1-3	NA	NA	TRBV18	CASSSDSRSGNTIYF	TGTGCCAGCTCATCTGACAGTCGCTCTGGAAACACCATATATTTT
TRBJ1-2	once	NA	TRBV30	CAWSVQNYGYTF	TGTGCCTGGAGTGTACAGAACTATGGCTACACCTTC
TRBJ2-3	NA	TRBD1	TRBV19	CASSPRGQGGTDTQYF	TGTGCCAGTAGTCCAAGGGGACAGGGAGGCACAGATACGCAGTATTTT
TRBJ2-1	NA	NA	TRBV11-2	CASSLILAGSSYNEQFF	TGTGCCAGCAGTCTCATATTAGCCGGGAGCTCCTACAATGAGCAGTTCTTC
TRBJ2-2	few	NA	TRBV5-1	CASSLGGAGELFF	TGCGCCAGCAGCTTAGGAGGGGCCGGGGAGCTGTTTTTT
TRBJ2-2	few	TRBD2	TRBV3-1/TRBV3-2	CASSDVRGEDTGELFF	TGTGCCAGCAGCGACGTGCGGGGGGAAGACACCGGGGAGCTGTTTTTT
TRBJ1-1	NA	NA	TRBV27	CASSNLTGRNTEAFF	TGTGCCAGCAGTAACTTAACAGGGAGAAACACTGAAGCTTTCTTT
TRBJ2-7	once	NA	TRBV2	CASSTKTGSGFEQYF	TGTGCCAGCAGTACAAAGACAGGGAGCGGGTTTGAGCAGTACTTC
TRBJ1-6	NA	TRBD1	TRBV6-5	CASSRTGDTSPLHF	TGTGCCAGCAGTCGGACAGGGGATACTTCACCCCTCCACTTT
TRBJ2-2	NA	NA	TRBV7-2	CASSFSNTGELFF	TGTGCCAGCAGCTTCTCGAACACCGGGGAGCTGTTTTTT
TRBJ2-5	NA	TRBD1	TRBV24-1	CATSRSGTGGWETQYF	TGTGCCACCAGCCGGTCGGGGACAGGGGGCTGGGAGACCCAGTACTTC
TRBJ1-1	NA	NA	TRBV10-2	CASSEYQGMNTEAFF	TGCGCCAGCAGTGAGTACCAGGGGATGAACACTGAAGCTTTCTTT